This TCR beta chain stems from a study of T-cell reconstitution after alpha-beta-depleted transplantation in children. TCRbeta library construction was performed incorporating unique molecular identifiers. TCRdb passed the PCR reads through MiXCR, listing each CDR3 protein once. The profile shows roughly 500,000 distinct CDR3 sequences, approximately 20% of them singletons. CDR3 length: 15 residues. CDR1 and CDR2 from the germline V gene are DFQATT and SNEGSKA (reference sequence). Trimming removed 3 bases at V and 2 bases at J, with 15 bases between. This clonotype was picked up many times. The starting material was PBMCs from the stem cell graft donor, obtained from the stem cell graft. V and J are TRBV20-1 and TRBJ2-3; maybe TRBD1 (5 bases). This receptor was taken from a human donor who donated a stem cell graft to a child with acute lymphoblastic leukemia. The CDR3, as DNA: TGCAGTGCTAGCACAGGAGTGGGTATCACAGATACGCAGTATTTT. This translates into CSASTGVGITDTQYF.